This entry lists 13 T cell receptor beta chains sequenced from one sample in a study of cytomegalovirus exposure and HLA in healthy donors. Primers included in the PCR were 60 Vbeta and 13 Jbeta primers. The assay was immunoSEQ multiplex PCR, and TCRdb's table has in-frame clones only and misses some. Of some 80,000 clones in the sample, around 82% were seen once. Sequenced: PBMCs. The receptor source for this set is a man in his forties in good health and CMV-seronegative.

The chain combines TRBV5-1 with TRBJ1-1, with TRBD1 identical over 10 bases. CDR1 is SGHRS, CDR2 YFSETQ, per germline. The CDR3 loop spans 16 amino acids. The trim removed 4 bases at V and 8 bases at J, leaving 14 bases unmatched. The CDR3 reads CASSVRSGTGEFEAFF. CDR3 bases: TGCGCCAGCAGCGTCCGATCCGGGACAGGGGAATTCGAAGCTTTCTTT.

The J gene is TRBJ1-5, the V gene TRBV5-1; D uncertain. This CDR3 is built from 14 residues. Germline CDR1 is SGHRS and CDR2 is YFSETQ. Trimming cost V 0 bases and J 5 bases, with 9 bases left between them. CDR3 protein: CASSLGSRDQPQHF. As DNA, the CDR3 is TGCGCCAGCAGCTTGGGGTCCCGGGATCAGCCCCAGCATTTT.

The chain links TRBV19 to TRBJ1-1, with D hard to call. The CDR3 sequence is 14 residues long. The V gene lost 5 bases and the J gene lost 2 bases, with 12 bases spanning the gap. CDR1 and CDR2 (germline): LNHDA, SQIVND (reference sequence). In DNA form, the CDR3 reads TGTGCCAGTAGTGAGGGCAGACAAAACACTGAAGCTTTCTTT. Translation gives CASSEGRQNTEAFF. The full variable domain, with the rest looked up from reference TRBV19 and TRBJ1-1, is DGGITQSPKYLFRKEGQNVTLSCEQNLNHDAMYWYRQDPGQGLRLIYYSQIVNDFQKGDIAEGYSVSREKKESFPLTVTSAQKNPTAFYLCASSEGRQNTEAFFGQGTRLTVV.

The chain uses TRBV11-1 and TRBJ1-5; D is uncertain. Per germline, CDR1 SGHAT and CDR2 FQDESV (reference sequence). The ends were cut back, 1 base at V and 3 bases at J, with 7 bases in the middle. The CDR3 has 14 amino acids. The CDR3 DNA follows: TGTGCCAGCAGCTTAGACAGTTACAATCAGCCCCAGCATTTT. Translation: CASSLDSYNQPQHF. Full variable domain (rest looked up from reference TRBV11-1 and TRBJ1-5): EAEVAQSPRYKITEKSQAVAFWCDPISGHATLYWYRQILGQGPELLVQFQDESVVDDSQLPKDRFSAERLKGVDSTLKIQPAELGDSAMYLCASSLDSYNQPQHFGDGTRLSIL.

V and J are TRBV5-6 and TRBJ1-5; D gene uncertain. CDR1 and CDR2 (germline): SGHDT, YYEEEE. Trimming shortened V by 3 bases and J by 3 bases, and 4 bases separated the two germline ends. The CDR3 consists of 12 residues. In DNA form, the CDR3 reads TGTGCCAGCAGCTCGTTCAATCAGCCCCAGCATTTT. Its translation is CASSSFNQPQHF.

The V call is TRBV28, the J call TRBJ1-1; 8 nucleotides agree with TRBD1. J gave up 1 base and V 7 bases, and 5 bases lay outside the gene matches. The CDR3 has 14 amino acids. The germline gives CDR1 MDHEN, CDR2 SYDVKM. In DNA form, the CDR3 reads TGTGCCAGCACACCCGGACAGGGGAACACTGAAGCTTTCTTT. Protein sequence: CASTPGQGNTEAFF.

V usage is TRBV5-1 and J usage is TRBJ2-5; tentative D call: TRBD2 (6 bases). V was cut by 2 bases and J by 3 bases, with 17 bases left in between. Germline-derived CDR1 and CDR2 are SGHRS and YFSETQ. The CDR3 totals 16 residues. CDR3 DNA: TGCGCCAGCAGCTTTGCCCCATCAGGCGGGGAAGAGACCCAGTACTTC. Its protein is CASSFAPSGGEETQYF.

This clone was counted only a few times. The chain couples TRBV5-1 to TRBJ1-1; 7 bases map to TRBD1. The CDR3 sequence is 19 residues long. CDR1 is SGHRS and CDR2 is YFSETQ in the germline V gene. The J segment lost 0 bases and the V segment lost 4 bases, leaving 18 bases of the junction unmatched. CDR3 in DNA: TGCGCCAGCAGCCGATCGGTAGGGGGCCACCTCCCTTTGAACACTGAAGCTTTCTTT. This translates into CASSRSVGGHLPLNTEAFF.

The V gene is TRBV18, the J gene TRBJ1-1; 8 positions match TRBD1. The germline CDR1 and CDR2 sequences are KGHSH and LQKENI. The CDR3 totals 13 residues. V shed 7 bases and J 1 base; nucleotides not matched to a gene: 2. The CDR3 DNA sequence: TGTGCCAGCTTAGGGACAGGGAACACTGAAGCTTTCTTT. This sequence encodes CASLGTGNTEAFF.

The J gene is TRBJ2-7, the V gene TRBV5-4, with a possible D match to TRBD1 (6 bases). Germline CDR1 is SGHNT and CDR2 is YYREEE (reference sequence). This CDR3 has 13 residues. Trimming stripped 4 bases from V and 1 base from J, with 9 bases between. As DNA, the CDR3 is TGTGCCAGCAGCGACACAGGGTCCTACGAGCAGTACTTC. Protein sequence: CASSDTGSYEQYF.

This chain joins TRBV10-1 and TRBJ2-1; D is perhaps TRBD1 (6 bases). The germline CDR1 and CDR2 sequences are WNHNN and SYGVQD (reference sequence). The V gene lost 0 bases and the J gene lost 6 bases, with 15 bases spanning the gap. The CDR3 runs to 16 residues. Written as DNA, the CDR3 is TGCGCCAGCAGTGAGTCGGGGCAGGGGAAGGGCAATGAGCAGTTCTTC. As protein: CASSESGQGKGNEQFF.

The chain has TRBV7-9 and TRBJ2-1; 9 bases align to TRBD2. Germline-derived CDR1 and CDR2 are SEHNR and FQNEAQ (reference sequence). Unmatched junction bases numbered 8, after V lost 1 base and J lost 7 bases. The CDR3 consists of 16 residues. The CDR3 region is CASSLGLGGGANEQFF. In DNA form, the CDR3 reads TGTGCCAGCAGCTTAGGCCTTGGCGGGGGGGCGAATGAGCAGTTCTTC. The whole variable domain, remainder taken from reference TRBV7-9 and TRBJ2-1, is DTGVSQNPRHKITKRGQNVTFRCDPISEHNRLYWYRQTLGQGPEFLTYFQNEAQLEKSRLLSDRFSAERPKGSFSTLEIQRTEQGDSAMYLCASSLGLGGGANEQFFGPGTRLTVL.

This chain links TRBV4-2 with TRBJ1-1, with TRBD1 identical over 8 bases. V lost 1 base, J lost 5 bases, and 9 bases stayed unmatched. This CDR3 region has 16 residues. Germline values: CDR1 LGHNA, CDR2 YNFKEQ. In DNA, the CDR3 is TGTGCCAGCAGCCAAGCTACCAGGGGGCTGAGAACTGAAGCTTTCTTT. The encoded protein is CASSQATRGLRTEAFF.